This T cell receptor beta chain derives from a study of T cell responses to AZD1222 COVID-19 vaccine. Findings and limits, study-wide: White British people made up most donors, females outnumbered males, and clonal diversity was possibly underestimated. Every sample of the repertoires postdated the peak T cell response.

A note on this clone: Its antigen is unknown.

Trimming took 8 bases from V and 0 from J, leaving 11 bases between them. The CDR3 sequence is 13 residues long. The germline gives CDR1 WSHSY, CDR2 SAAADI. Sequenced by immunoSEQ multiplex PCR; TCRdb stores in-frame clones only, minus some. The sample has 150,000 to 200,000 clones, around 94% seen once; the top ten hold approximately 4.8%. The sample was peripheral blood, taken 28 days after the second AZD1222 dose. The chain has TRBV10-2 and TRBJ2-7; no clear D. The clonotype comes from an adult who received the AZD1222 COVID-19 vaccine. The CDR3 DNA is TGCGCCAGCGTAGGCCCCAACTCCTACGAGCAGTACTTC. This translates into CASVGPNSYEQYF.